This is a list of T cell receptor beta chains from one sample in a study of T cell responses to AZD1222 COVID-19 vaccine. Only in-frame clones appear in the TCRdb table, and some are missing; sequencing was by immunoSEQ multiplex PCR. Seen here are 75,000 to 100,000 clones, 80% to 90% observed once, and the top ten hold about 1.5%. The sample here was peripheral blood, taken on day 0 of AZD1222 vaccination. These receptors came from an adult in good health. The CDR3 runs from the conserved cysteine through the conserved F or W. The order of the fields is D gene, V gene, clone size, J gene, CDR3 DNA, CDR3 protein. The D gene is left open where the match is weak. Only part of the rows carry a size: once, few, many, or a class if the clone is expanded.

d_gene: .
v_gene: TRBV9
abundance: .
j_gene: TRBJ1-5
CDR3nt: TGTGCCAGCAGCGTAGCTCCGGGAGGAGAGCAGCCCCAGCATTTT
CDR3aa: CASSVAPGGEQPQHF

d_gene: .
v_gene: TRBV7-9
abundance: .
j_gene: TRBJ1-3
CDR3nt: TGTGCCAGCAGCTTAATGGGAAACACCATATATTTT
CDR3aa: CASSLMGNTIYF

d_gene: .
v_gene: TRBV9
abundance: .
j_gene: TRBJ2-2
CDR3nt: TGTGCCAGCAGCGTAGACAGGTTCAGTTACACCGGGGAGCTGTTTTTT
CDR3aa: CASSVDRFSYTGELFF

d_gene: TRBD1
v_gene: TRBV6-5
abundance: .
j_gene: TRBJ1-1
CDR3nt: TGTGCCAGCAGAGCGGACAGGGGTAGGGCTTTCTTT
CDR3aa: CASRADRGRAFF

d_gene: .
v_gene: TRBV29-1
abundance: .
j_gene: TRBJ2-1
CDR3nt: TGCAGCGTTGAAGATAGTTACAATGAGCAGTTCTTC
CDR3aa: CSVEDSYNEQFF

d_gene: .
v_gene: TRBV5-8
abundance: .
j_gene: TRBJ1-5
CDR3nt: TGTGCCAGCAGCACCTTGAAGGGGCAGCCCCAGCATTTT
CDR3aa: CASSTLKGQPQHF

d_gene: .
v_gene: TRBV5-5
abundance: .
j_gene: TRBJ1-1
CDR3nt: TGTGCCAGCAGCCAGAATCCAGGGACTAACACTGAAGCTTTCTTT
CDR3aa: CASSQNPGTNTEAFF

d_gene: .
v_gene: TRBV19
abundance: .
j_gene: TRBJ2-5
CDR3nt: TGTGCCAGTACCGAGGGGGAGACCCAGTACTTC
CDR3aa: CASTEGETQYF

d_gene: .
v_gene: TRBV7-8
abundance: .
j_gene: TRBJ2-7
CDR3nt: TGTGCCAGCAGCTTAGTACCCGCCTACGAGCAGTACTTC
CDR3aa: CASSLVPAYEQYF

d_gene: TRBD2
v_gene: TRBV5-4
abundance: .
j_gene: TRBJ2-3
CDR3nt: TGTGCCAGCAGCCTGAGGACTAGCCCTCTCACAGATACGCAGTATTTT
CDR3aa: CASSLRTSPLTDTQYF

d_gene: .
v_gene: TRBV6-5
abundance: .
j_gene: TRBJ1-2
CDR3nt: TGTGCCAGCAGTTACTCGAGTGGGTCCCGCTATGGCTACACCTTC
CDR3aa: CASSYSSGSRYGYTF

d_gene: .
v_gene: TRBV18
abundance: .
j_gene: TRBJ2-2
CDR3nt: TGTGCCAGCTCACCCCTGGTCGGGGGCACCGGGGAGCTGTTTTTT
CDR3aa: CASSPLVGGTGELFF

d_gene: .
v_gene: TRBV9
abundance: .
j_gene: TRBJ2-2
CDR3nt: TGTGCCAGCACCCTTGACTTGAACACCGGGGAGCTGTTTTTT
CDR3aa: CASTLDLNTGELFF

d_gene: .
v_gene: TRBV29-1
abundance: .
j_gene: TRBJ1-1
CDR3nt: TGCAGCGGCACTAGACTTGGGGGCACTGAAGCTTTCTTT
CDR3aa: CSGTRLGGTEAFF

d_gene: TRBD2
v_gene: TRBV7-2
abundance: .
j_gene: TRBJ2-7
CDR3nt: TGTGCCAGCAGCGCAGACTCTAGCGGAGGCTACGAGCAGTACTTC
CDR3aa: CASSADSSGGYEQYF

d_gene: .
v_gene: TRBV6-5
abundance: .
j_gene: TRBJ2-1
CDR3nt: TGTGCCAGCAGTTACTTAGGGGGTGGCAATGAGCAGTTCTTC
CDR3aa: CASSYLGGGNEQFF

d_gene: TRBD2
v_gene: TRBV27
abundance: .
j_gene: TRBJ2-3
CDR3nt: TGTGCCAGCAGTTTAGGCGGGGGACGAATGTGGCCCGCAGATACGCAGTATTTT
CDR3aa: CASSLGGGRMWPADTQYF

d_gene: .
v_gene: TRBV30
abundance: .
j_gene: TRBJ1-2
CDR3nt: TGTGCCTGGAGTGTAAGCGGTGCCATGTTCTATGGCTACACCTTC
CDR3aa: CAWSVSGAMFYGYTF

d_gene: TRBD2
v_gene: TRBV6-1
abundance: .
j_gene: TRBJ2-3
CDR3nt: TGTGCCAGCAGTGAAACTAGCGGGGGGGCGGATACGCAGTATTTT
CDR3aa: CASSETSGGADTQYF

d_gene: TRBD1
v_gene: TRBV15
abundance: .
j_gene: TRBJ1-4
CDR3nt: TGTGCCACCAGCAGACCAGGGGGCTATGAAAAACTGTTTTTT
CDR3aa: CATSRPGGYEKLFF

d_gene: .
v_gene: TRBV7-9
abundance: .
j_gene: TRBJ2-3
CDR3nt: TGTGCCAGCAGCCCTACAGTGGGGGGAAGGACAGATACGCAGTATTTT
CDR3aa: CASSPTVGGRTDTQYF

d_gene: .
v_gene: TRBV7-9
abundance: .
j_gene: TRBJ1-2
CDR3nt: TGTGCCAGCACCCTGGTCGCGGTGAACTATGGCTACACCTTC
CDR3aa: CASTLVAVNYGYTF

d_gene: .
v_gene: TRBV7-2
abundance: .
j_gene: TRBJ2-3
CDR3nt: TGTGCCAGCAGCCTCGCGGGGACTAGCACAGATACGCAGTATTTT
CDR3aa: CASSLAGTSTDTQYF

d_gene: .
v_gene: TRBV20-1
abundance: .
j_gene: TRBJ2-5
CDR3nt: TGCAGTGGGGACTTGCAAGAGACCCAGTACTTC
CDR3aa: CSGDLQETQYF

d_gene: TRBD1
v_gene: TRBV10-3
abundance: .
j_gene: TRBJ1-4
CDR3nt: TGTGCCATCAGCCGGGGACAGGGGGAGGAAAAACTGTTTTTT
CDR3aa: CAISRGQGEEKLFF

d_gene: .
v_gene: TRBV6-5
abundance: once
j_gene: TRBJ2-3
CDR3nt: TGTGCCAGTTTTAGAGCTAGTGGGGGGACAGATACGCAGTATTTT
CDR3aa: CASFRASGGTDTQYF

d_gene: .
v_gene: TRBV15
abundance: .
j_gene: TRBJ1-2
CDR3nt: TGTGCCACCAGCAGAGAGCGTTGGGGGCAAGGGGGCTACACCTTC
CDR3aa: CATSRERWGQGGYTF

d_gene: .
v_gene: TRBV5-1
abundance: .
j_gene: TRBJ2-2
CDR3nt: TGCGCCAGCAGCCCCGAGGGATGGGTGTCGAACACCGGGGAGCTGTTTTTT
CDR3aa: CASSPEGWVSNTGELFF

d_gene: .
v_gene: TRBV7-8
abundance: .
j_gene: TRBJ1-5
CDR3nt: TGTGCCAGCAGCTTATATGGCGGGTTAAAGAGCAATCAGCCCCAGCATTTT
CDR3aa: CASSLYGGLKSNQPQHF

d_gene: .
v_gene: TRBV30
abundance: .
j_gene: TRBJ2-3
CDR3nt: TGTGCCTGGACTAGGCGGAGCACAGATACGCAGTATTTT
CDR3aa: CAWTRRSTDTQYF

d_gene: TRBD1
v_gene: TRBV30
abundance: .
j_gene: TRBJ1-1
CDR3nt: TGTGCCTGGAACAGGGGGCACACTGAAGCTTTCTTT
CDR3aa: CAWNRGHTEAFF

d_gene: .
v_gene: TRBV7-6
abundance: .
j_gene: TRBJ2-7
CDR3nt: TGTGCCAGCAGCTTAGGAGCGGGCCTCCGTTTCGAGCAGTACTTC
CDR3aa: CASSLGAGLRFEQYF

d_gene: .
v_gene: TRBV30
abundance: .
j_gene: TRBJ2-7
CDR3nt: TGTGCCTGGACCTTCGGAAGGGTACCCTACGAGCAGTACTTC
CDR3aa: CAWTFGRVPYEQYF